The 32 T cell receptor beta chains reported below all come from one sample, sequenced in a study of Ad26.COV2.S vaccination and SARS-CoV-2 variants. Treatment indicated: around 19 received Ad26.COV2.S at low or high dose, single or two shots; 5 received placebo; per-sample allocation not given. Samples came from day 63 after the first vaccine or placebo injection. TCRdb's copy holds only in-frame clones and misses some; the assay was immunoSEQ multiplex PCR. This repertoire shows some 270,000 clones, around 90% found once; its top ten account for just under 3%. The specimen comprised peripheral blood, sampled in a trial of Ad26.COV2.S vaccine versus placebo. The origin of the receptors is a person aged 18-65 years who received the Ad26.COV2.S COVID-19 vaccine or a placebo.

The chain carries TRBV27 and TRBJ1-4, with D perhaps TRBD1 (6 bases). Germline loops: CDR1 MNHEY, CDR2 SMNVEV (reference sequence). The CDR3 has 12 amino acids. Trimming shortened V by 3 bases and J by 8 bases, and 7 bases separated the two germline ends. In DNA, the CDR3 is TGTGCCAGCAGTTTGAGGGGGGAAAAACTGTTTTTT. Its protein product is CASSLRGEKLFF.

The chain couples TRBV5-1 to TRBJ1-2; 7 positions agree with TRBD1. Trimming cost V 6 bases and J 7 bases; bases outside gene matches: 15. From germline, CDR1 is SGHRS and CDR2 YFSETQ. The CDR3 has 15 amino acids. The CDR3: CASTRVVGTESGYTF. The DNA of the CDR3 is TGCGCCAGCACCCGCGTTGTCGGGACAGAGTCTGGCTACACCTTC.

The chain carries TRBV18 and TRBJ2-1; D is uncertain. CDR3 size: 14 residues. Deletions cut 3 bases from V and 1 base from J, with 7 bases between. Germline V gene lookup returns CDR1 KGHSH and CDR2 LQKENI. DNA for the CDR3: TGTGCCAGCTCACCGGTGCAGTCCTACAATGAGCAGTTCTTC. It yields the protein CASSPVQSYNEQFF.

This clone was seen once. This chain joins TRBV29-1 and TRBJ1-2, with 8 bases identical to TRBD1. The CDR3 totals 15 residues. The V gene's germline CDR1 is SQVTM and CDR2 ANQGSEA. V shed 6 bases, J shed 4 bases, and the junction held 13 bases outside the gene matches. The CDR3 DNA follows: TGCAGCGTCCCGAGGGACAGGTCTCTTTTCTATGGCTACACCTTC. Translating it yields CSVPRDRSLFYGYTF.

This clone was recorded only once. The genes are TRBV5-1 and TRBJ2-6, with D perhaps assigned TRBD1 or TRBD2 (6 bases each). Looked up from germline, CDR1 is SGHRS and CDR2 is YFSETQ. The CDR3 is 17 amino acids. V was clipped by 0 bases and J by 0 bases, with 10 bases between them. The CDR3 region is CASSLEGGSSGANVLTF. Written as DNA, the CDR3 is TGCGCCAGCAGCTTGGAGGGGGGATCCTCTGGGGCCAACGTCCTGACTTTC.

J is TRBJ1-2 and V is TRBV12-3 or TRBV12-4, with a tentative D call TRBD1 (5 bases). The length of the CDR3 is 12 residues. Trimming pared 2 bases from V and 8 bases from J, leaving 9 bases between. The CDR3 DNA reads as TGTGCCAGCAGTTTACGGGAGGGGGGCTACACCTTC. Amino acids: CASSLREGGYTF.

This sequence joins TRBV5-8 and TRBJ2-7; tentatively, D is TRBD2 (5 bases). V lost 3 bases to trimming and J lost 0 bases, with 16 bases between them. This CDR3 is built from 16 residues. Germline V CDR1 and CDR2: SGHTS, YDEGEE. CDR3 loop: CASSSLGRAVSYEQYV. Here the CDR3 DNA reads TGTGCCAGCAGCTCCCTAGGGCGAGCGGTCTCCTACGAGCAGTACGTC.

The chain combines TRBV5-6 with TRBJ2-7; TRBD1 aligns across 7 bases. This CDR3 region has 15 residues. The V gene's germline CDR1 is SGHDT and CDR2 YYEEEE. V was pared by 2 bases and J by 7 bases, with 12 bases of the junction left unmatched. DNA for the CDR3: TGTGCCAGCAGCTTAAGACAGGGTAAAACTAAAGAGCAGTACGTC. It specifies CASSLRQGKTKEQYV.

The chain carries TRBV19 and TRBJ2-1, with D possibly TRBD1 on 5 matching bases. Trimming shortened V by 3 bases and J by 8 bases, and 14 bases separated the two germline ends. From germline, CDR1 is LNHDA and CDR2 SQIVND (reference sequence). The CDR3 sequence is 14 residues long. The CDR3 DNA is TGTGCCAGTAGTATCGGGCAGGGTCTAGATGAGCAGTTCTTC. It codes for CASSIGQGLDEQFF.

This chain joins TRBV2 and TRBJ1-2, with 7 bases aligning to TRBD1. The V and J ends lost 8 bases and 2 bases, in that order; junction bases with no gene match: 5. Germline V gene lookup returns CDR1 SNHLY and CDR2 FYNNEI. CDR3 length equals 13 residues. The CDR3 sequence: CASRQGPNYGYTF. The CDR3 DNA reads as TGTGCCAGCCGACAGGGTCCCAACTATGGCTACACCTTC.

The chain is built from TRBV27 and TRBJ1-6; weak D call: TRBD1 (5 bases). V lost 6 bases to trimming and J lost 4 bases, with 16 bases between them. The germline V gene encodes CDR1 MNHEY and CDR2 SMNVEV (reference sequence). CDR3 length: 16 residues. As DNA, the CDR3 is TGTGCCAGCAGCACCGGACCCAGGGCATATAATTCACCCCTCCACTTT. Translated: CASSTGPRAYNSPLHF.

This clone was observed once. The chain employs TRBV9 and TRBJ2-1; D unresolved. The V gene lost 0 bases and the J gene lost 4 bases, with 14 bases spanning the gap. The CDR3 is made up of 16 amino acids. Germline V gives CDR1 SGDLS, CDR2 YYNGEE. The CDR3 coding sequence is TGTGCCAGCAGCGTAGCTCCGGCGGTTATTTACAATGAGCAGTTCTTC. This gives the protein CASSVAPAVIYNEQFF.

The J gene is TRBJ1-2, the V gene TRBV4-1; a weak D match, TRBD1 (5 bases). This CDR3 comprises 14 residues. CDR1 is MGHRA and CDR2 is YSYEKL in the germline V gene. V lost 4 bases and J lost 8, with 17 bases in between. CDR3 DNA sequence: TGCGCCAGCAGCCCAGCCTCAGGGTGGAGCGGCTACACCTTC. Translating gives CASSPASGWSGYTF.

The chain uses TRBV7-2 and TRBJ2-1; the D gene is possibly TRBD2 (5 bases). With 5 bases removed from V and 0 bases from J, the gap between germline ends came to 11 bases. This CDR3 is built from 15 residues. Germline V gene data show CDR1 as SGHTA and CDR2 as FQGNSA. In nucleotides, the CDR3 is TGTGCCAGCAGCCCCCTGGGGAGCTCCTACAATGAGCAGTTCTTC. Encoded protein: CASSPLGSSYNEQFF.

CDR3 in amino acids: CASSRQGGRTDTQYF. The DNA for the CDR3 is TGTGCCAGCAGCCGCCAAGGGGGACGCACAGATACGCAGTATTTT. The J gene is TRBJ2-3, the V gene TRBV11-3, with D tentatively TRBD1 (6 bases). The CDR3 runs to 15 residues. Trimming pared 5 bases from V and 1 base from J, leaving 13 bases between. The germline CDR1 and CDR2 sequences are SGHNT and YENEEA.

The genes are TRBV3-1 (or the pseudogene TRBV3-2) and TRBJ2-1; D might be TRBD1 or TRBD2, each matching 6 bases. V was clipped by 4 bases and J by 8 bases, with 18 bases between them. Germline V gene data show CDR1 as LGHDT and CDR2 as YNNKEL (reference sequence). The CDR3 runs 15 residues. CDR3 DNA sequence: TGTGCCAGCAGCCCCCGGGACGAGGGGGGATATGAGCAGTTCTTC. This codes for CASSPRDEGGYEQFF.

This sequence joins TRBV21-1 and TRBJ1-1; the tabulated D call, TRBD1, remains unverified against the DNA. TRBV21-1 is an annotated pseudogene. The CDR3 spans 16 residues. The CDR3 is CASSKAGQDDGTEAFF. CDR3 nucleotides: TGTGCCAGCAGCAAAGCGGGACAGGACGACGGCACTGAAGCTTTCTTT.

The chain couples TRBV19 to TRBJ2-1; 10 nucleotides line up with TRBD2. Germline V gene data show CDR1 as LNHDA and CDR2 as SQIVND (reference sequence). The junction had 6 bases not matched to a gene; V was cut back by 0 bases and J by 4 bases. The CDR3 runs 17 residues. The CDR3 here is CASSIDQLAGGYNEQFF. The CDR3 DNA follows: TGTGCCAGTAGTATAGATCAGTTAGCGGGAGGTTACAATGAGCAGTTCTTC.

CDR3 nucleotides: TGTGCCTGGAGTGGCCAGATGAATCAGCCCCAGCATTTT. Protein sequence: CAWSGQMNQPQHF. This chain links TRBV30 with TRBJ1-5; no firm D call. Trimming took 1 base from V and 4 from J, leaving 8 bases between them. This CDR3 spans 13 amino acids. CDR1 is GTSNPN, CDR2 SVGIG, per germline (reference sequence).

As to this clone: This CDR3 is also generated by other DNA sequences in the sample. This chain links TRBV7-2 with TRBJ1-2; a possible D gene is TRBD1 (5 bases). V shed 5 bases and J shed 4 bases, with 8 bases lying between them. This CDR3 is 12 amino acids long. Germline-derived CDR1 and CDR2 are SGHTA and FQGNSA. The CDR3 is CASSLDSYGYTF. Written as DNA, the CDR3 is TGTGCCAGCAGCCTAGACAGCTATGGCTACACCTTC.

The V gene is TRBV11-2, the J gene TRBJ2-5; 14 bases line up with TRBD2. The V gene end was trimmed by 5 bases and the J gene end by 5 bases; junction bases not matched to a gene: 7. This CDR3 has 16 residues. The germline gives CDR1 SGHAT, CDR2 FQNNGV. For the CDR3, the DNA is TGTGCCAGCAGCGGGGGACTAGCGGGGGTTGGGGAGACCCAGTACTTC. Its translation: CASSGGLAGVGETQYF. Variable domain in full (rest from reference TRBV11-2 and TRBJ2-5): EAGVAQSPRYKIIEKRQSVAFWCNPISGHATLYWYQQILGQGPKLLIQFQNNGVVDDSQLPKDRFSAERLKGVDSTLKIQPAKLEDSAVYLCASSGGLAGVGETQYFGPGTRLLVL.

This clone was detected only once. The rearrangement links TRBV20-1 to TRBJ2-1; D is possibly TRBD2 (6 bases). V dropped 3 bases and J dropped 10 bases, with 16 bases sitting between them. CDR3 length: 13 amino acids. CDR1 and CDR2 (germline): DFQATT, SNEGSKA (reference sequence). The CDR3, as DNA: TGCAGTGCTAGTCCCTCGGGGCTAGCGGAGCAGTTCTTC. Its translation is CSASPSGLAEQFF.

The CDR3 sequence: CASMEGNLYIQYF. The CDR3 region has the DNA TGTGCCAGTATGGAGGGGAATTTATACATTCAGTACTTC. The chain employs TRBV19 and TRBJ2-4; possible D gene TRBD2, 6 bases. Germline loops: CDR1 LNHDA, CDR2 SQIVND (reference sequence). The V end was cut by 7 bases, the J end by 8 bases, with 15 bases between. This CDR3 is 13 amino acids long.

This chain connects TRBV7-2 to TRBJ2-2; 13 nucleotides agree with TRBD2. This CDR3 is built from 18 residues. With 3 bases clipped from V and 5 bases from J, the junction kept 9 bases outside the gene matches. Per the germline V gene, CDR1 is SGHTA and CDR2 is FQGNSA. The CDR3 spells CASSFSTSGRAGTGELFF. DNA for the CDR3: TGTGCCAGCAGCTTCAGCACTAGCGGGAGGGCAGGTACCGGGGAGCTGTTTTTT.

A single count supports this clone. The DNA for the CDR3 is TGTGCCAGCGTGGCGGGGGCTGGGGAGACCCAGTACTTC. It is translated as CASVAGAGETQYF. The chain employs TRBV12-3 or TRBV12-4 and TRBJ2-5; a possible D gene is TRBD2 (7 bases). This CDR3 spans 13 amino acids. V was clipped by 8 bases and J by 5 bases, with 15 bases between them.

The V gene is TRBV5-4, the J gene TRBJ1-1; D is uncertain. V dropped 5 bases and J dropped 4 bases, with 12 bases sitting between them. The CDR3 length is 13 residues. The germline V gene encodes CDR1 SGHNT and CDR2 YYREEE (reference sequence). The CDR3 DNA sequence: TGTGCCAGCAGGGCCGACATAGGCACTGAAGCTTTCTTT. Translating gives CASRADIGTEAFF.

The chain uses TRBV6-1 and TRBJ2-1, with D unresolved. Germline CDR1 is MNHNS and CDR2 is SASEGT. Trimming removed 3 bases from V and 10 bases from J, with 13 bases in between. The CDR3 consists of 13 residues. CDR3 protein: CASSESLRLEQFF. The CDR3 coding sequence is TGTGCCAGCAGTGAGTCACTACGCTTGGAGCAGTTCTTC.

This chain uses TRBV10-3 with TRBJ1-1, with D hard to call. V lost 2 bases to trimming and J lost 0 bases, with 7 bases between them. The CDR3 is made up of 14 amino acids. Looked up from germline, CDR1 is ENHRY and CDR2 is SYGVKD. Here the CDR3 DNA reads TGTGCCATCAGTGAGGGATTCATGAACACTGAAGCTTTCTTT. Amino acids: CAISEGFMNTEAFF.

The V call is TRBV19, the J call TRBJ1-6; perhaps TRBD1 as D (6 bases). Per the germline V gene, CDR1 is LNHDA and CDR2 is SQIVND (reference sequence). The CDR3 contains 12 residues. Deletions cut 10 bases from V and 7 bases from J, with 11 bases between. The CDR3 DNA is TGTGCCACCTCCGACAGGAATTCACCCCTCCACTTT. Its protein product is CATSDRNSPLHF.

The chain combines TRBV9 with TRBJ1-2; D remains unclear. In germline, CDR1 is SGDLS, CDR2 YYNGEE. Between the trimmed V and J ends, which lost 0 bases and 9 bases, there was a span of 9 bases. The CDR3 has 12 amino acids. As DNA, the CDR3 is TGTGCCAGCAGCGTAGAGGCGAGTAGCTACACCTTC. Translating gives CASSVEASSYTF.

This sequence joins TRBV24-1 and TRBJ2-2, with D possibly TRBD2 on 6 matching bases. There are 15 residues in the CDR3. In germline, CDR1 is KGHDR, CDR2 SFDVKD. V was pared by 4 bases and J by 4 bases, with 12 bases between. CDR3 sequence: CATSERGLGTGELFF. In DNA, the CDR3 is TGTGCCACCAGTGAGAGGGGACTGGGCACCGGGGAGCTGTTTTTT.

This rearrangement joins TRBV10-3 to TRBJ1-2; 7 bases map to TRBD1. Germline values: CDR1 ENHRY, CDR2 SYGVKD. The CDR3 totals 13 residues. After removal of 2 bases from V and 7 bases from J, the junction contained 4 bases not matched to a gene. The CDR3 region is CAISEEGAPGYTF. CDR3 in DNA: TGTGCCATCAGTGAGGAGGGGGCCCCTGGCTACACCTTC.